The source of this T cell receptor (beta chain) is a study of blood T cell repertoires in COVID-19. V lost 7 bases and J lost 0; bases outside the gene matches: 11. Germline V gene data show CDR1 as MNHEY and CDR2 as SMNVEV (reference sequence). The CDR3 spans 18 residues. The repertoire was sequenced with immunoSEQ multiplex PCR; TCRdb's copy has only in-frame clones and lacks some. The sample holds a few hundred thousand clones; roughly four fifths are singletons and the top ten take 5.1%. The source of this sequence is a woman in her forties or fifties who had recovered from COVID-19. The sequenced sample consisted of PBMCs or T cells enriched from blood (not recorded which). The chain is built from TRBV27 and TRBJ2-1; TRBD2 agrees at 11 bases. This CDR3 reads CASTGLAGGHSSYNEQFF. CDR3 sequence (DNA): TGTGCCAGCACTGGATTAGCGGGGGGGCATAGCTCCTACAATGAGCAGTTCTTC.